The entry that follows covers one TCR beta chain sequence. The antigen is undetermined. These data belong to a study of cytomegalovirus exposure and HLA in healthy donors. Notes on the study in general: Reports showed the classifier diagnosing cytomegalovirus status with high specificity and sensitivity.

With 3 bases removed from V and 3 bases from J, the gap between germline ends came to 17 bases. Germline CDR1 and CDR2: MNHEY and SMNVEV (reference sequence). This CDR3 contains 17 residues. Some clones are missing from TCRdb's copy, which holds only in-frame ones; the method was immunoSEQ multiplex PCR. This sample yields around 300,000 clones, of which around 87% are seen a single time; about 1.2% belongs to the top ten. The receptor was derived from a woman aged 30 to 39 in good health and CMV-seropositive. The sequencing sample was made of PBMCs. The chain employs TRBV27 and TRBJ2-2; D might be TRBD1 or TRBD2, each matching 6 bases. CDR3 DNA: TGTGCCAGCAGTTTCCAGGGGTGGGGGGAAGACACCGGGGAGCTGTTTTTT. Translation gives CASSFQGWGEDTGELFF.